The 9 T cell receptor beta chains in this list originate from one sample, sequenced in a study of neurological immune-mediated disorders. A single record per CDR3 protein comes from TCRdb applying MiXCR to the 5' RACE reads. The table includes tens of thousands of distinct CDR3 sequences, roughly 10% detected once. Time point denoted: longitudinal time-point 1 (baseline). The sequencing input was PBMCs. These receptors originate from a male donor with HTLV-1-associated myelopathy (HAM/TSP).

Notes on this clonotype: A much more abundant neighbour one base away suggests this may be a read error. J is TRBJ2-3 and V is TRBV11-3, with D possibly being TRBD1 or TRBD2 (6 bases each). Germline V gene data show CDR1 as SGHNT and CDR2 as YENEEA. The CDR3 consists of 15 residues. CDR3 sequence: CASSSNGGLQDTQSF. The DNA of the CDR3 is TGTGCCAGCAGCTCCAACGGGGGCCTTCAAGATACGCAGTCTTTT.

The chain carries TRBV29-1 and TRBJ2-3; 16 bases are shared with TRBD2. Germline lookup yields CDR1 SQVTM and CDR2 ANQGSEA. The CDR3 spans 15 residues. V shed 6 bases, J shed 5 bases, and the junction held 5 bases outside the gene matches. As DNA, the CDR3 is TGCAGCGTCGGGACTAGCGGGGGGGCCGGAGATACGCAGTATTTT. It translates to CSVGTSGGAGDTQYF.

This clonotype was detected many times. An end of the junction differs from the germline gene, which may be a read error. V gene TRBV6-1 combines with J gene TRBJ2-1; TRBD2 is a possible D gene (6 bases). CDR1 and CDR2 (germline): MNHNS, SASEGT. The CDR3 is 12 amino acids. CDR3 sequence reads: CSGGYSYNEQFF. The CDR3 region has the DNA TGCTCCGGGGGATACTCCTACAATGAGCAGTTCTTC.

The sample holds many counts of this clonotype. The rearrangement uses TRBV7-2 and TRBJ2-2; possible D gene TRBD2, 6 bases. From germline, CDR1 is SGHTA and CDR2 FQGNSA. Trimming took 1 base from V and 4 from J, leaving 13 bases between them. The CDR3 has 16 residues. The CDR3 DNA reads TGTGCCAGCAGCTTAGATGGAGGGTTGTTCACCGGGGAGCTGTTTTTT. Its translation: CASSLDGGLFTGELFF.

Note on this clonotype: A much more abundant neighbour one base away suggests this may be a read error. The gene calls are TRBV6-5 and TRBJ1-1, with D unclear. The CDR3 extends over 16 amino acids. V lost 2 bases to trimming and J lost 0 bases, with 13 bases between them. Germline V gene data show CDR1 as MNHEY and CDR2 as SVGAGI. This CDR3 is CASSYPPEELNTEAFF. CDR3 nucleotide sequence: TGTGCCAGCAGTTACCCCCCCGAGGAGCTGAACACTGAAGCTTTCTTT.

In this sample, this clonotype turned up many times. The chain joins TRBV10-3 to TRBJ1-1; D is perhaps TRBD1 (5 bases). This CDR3 is built from 14 residues. Germline lookup yields CDR1 ENHRY and CDR2 SYGVKD. V lost 0 bases and J 3 bases, leaving 8 bases between the germline ends. CDR3 nucleotide sequence: TGTGCCATCAGTGAGTCGAGGGGCGACACTGAAGCTTTCTTT. It is translated as CAISESRGDTEAFF.

The gene calls are TRBV7-8 and TRBJ2-2; D uncertain. The ends were cut back, 1 base at V and 6 bases at J, with 6 bases in the middle. Germline assignment: CDR1 SGHVS and CDR2 FQNEAQ. The CDR3 length is 13 residues. The CDR3 region is CASSLGPAGELFF. In DNA, the CDR3 is TGTGCCAGCAGCTTAGGACCAGCCGGGGAGCTGTTTTTT.

This clonotype was counted ten times or more. The DNA for the CDR3 is TGTGCCAGCAGCTTGGCCGGGGCAGGGAAAAATCAGCCCCAGCATTTT. Protein: CASSLAGAGKNQPQHF. V and J are TRBV5-6 and TRBJ1-5, with D possibly TRBD1 on 5 matching bases. The V and J ends lost 0 bases and 4 bases respectively, with 14 bases between them. Germline V CDR1 and CDR2: SGHDT, YYEEEE. The CDR3 is 16 residues long.

This clonotype was detected ten times or more. An end of the junction does not agree with germline; a read error may underlie this. This chain links TRBV12-3 or TRBV12-4 with TRBJ2-5; 9 nucleotides align to TRBD1. The CDR3 sequence is 12 residues long. The CDR3 loop reads CASSLGPGQGRF. The DNA of the CDR3 is TGTGCCAGCAGTTTAGGGCCGGGACAGGGTCGCTTC.